The present T cell receptor (beta chain) was sequenced within a study of blood T cell repertoires in COVID-19. Study background: COVID-19 samples from acute and convalescent phases originated in the United States, Italy and Spain.

Participants came from about 23 US areas, aged about 18 to 89 years. Here immunoSEQ multiplex PCR was the method, and the copy in TCRdb shows in-frame clones only, minus some. The table records approximately 270,000 clones, 89% of them present only once. Material for sequencing was PBMCs or T cells enriched from blood (not recorded which). The origin of this receptor is a woman aged 55-70 years who had recovered from COVID-19.

Here the CDR3 DNA reads TGTGCCAGCAGTTCTATAAGGGGACTCGAGCAGTACTTC. It encodes CASSSIRGLEQYF. V gene TRBV7-9 combines with J gene TRBJ2-7; possibly TRBD2 for D (6 bases). Trimming stripped 6 bases from V and 6 bases from J, with 15 bases between. The CDR3 contains 13 residues. The germline gives CDR1 SEHNR, CDR2 FQNEAQ (reference sequence).